Presented here are 18 T cell receptor beta chains from one specimen sequenced in a study of blood T cell repertoires in COVID-19. The method was immunoSEQ multiplex PCR; TCRdb's version includes in-frame clones alone and lacks a portion of them. The table lists roughly 250,000 clones, about 89% of them singletons. Material for sequencing was peripheral blood. The receptors come from a man in his forties who had recovered from COVID-19.

A word on this clone: Other DNA sequences of this sample code for an identical CDR3. The CDR3 DNA sequence: TGTGCCAGCAGCGCAGCCGGGACTAGCGACTACGAGCAGTACTTC. Protein: CASSAAGTSDYEQYF. The chain is built from TRBV9 and TRBJ2-7; 10 bases fit TRBD2. Unmatched junction bases numbered 6, after V lost 3 bases and J lost 3 bases. Germline lookup yields CDR1 SGDLS and CDR2 YYNGEE. There are 15 residues in the CDR3.

The rearrangement uses TRBV30 and TRBJ2-7, with 7 bases aligning to TRBD1. The CDR3 has 14 residues. With 8 bases clipped from V and 0 bases from J, the junction kept 10 bases outside the gene matches. Germline lookup yields CDR1 GTSNPN and CDR2 SVGIG (reference sequence). The CDR3 here is CATSRDSSSYEQYF. The CDR3 region has the DNA TGTGCCACCTCTAGGGACAGTAGCTCCTACGAGCAGTACTTC. Drawing the rest from reference TRBV30 and TRBJ2-7, the complete variable domain is SQTIHQWPATLVQPVGSPLSLECTVEGTSNPNLYWYRQAAGRGLQLLFYSVGIGQISSEVPQNLSASRPQDRQFILSSKKLLLSDSGFYLCATSRDSSSYEQYFGPGTRLTVT.

V usage is TRBV7-2 and J usage is TRBJ2-7; 11 bases match TRBD2. V lost 6 bases to trimming and J lost 2 bases; unmatched junction nucleotides: 3. The CDR3 contains 14 residues. The germline V gene encodes CDR1 SGHTA and CDR2 FQGNSA. The CDR3 region has the DNA TGTGCCAGCAGGCTAGCGGGGGGCACCTACGAGCAGTACTTC. Translating gives CASRLAGGTYEQYF. Complete variable domain (other parts from reference TRBV7-2 and TRBJ2-7): GAGVSQSPSNKVTEKGKDVELRCDPISGHTALYWYRQSLGQGLEFLIYFQGNSAPDKSGLPSDRFSAERTGGSVSTLTIQRTQQEDSAVYLCASRLAGGTYEQYFGPGTRLTVT.

V usage is TRBV2 and J usage is TRBJ2-3, with a weak D call TRBD1 (5 bases). Trimming took 6 bases from V and 2 from J, leaving 15 bases between them. This CDR3 is 15 amino acids long. Germline CDR1 is SNHLY and CDR2 is FYNNEI. The CDR3 reads CASREDTTLTDTQYF. CDR3 nucleotides: TGTGCCAGCAGAGAGGACACAACCCTCACAGATACGCAGTATTTT.

The chain carries TRBV19 and TRBJ1-4; 7 bases map to TRBD1. The ends lost 4 bases at V and 6 bases at J; junction bases unmatched: 11. The germline gives CDR1 LNHDA, CDR2 SQIVND (reference sequence). CDR3 length equals 16 residues. CDR3 nucleotide sequence: TGTGCCAGTAGTACTCCCAACCGGGACAGTTATGAAAAACTGTTTTTT. This encodes CASSTPNRDSYEKLFF.

J is TRBJ2-4 and V is TRBV7-2; 7 nucleotides align to TRBD2. The CDR3 runs to 17 residues. Per germline, CDR1 SGHTA and CDR2 FQGNSA. V was clipped by 5 bases and J by 5 bases; unmatched bases: 15. The CDR3 protein is CASSPSGLVDIQNIQYF. The CDR3 DNA is TGTGCCAGCAGCCCATCCGGACTAGTGGATATCCAAAACATTCAGTACTTC. The full variable domain, its missing parts supplied by reference TRBV7-2 and TRBJ2-4, is GAGVSQSPSNKVTEKGKDVELRCDPISGHTALYWYRQSLGQGLEFLIYFQGNSAPDKSGLPSDRFSAERTGGSVSTLTIQRTQQEDSAVYLCASSPSGLVDIQNIQYFGAGTRLSVL.

This chain's CDR3 is CASSGGTGSSTDTQYF. DNA for the CDR3: TGTGCCAGCAGCGGGGGGACAGGGTCGAGCACAGATACGCAGTATTTT. The chain links TRBV5-8 to TRBJ2-3, with 9 bases aligning to TRBD1. There are 16 residues in the CDR3. After removal of 4 bases from V and 0 bases from J, the junction contained 6 bases not matched to a gene. Germline V gives CDR1 SGHTS, CDR2 YDEGEE.

The chain has TRBV27 and TRBJ1-5; D uncertain. The CDR3 is 14 amino acids. Trimming took 4 bases from V and 2 from J, leaving 9 bases between them. Germline-derived CDR1 and CDR2 are MNHEY and SMNVEV (reference sequence). The CDR3 DNA sequence: TGTGCCAGCAGTTATAACGGTCGCAATCAGCCCCAGCATTTT. Protein: CASSYNGRNQPQHF.

V usage is TRBV5-7 and J usage is TRBJ1-2; TRBD1 agrees at 7 bases. TRBV5-7 is placed among ORFs of uncertain function. The CDR3 is 15 residues long. Unmatched junction bases numbered 4, after V lost 0 bases and J lost 2 bases. CDR3 sequence: CASSLARDRNYGYTF. CDR3 nucleotide sequence: TGTGCCAGCAGCTTGGCCCGGGACAGAAACTATGGCTACACCTTC.

V gene TRBV3-1 (or the pseudogene TRBV3-2) combines with J gene TRBJ1-4; perhaps TRBD1 as D (5 bases). V was clipped by 4 bases and J by 2 bases, with 17 bases between them. Germline values: CDR1 LGHDT, CDR2 YNNKEL (reference sequence). The CDR3 runs 17 residues. The CDR3 region has the DNA TGTGCCAGCAGCCCGAGGGCAGGGAGGTTTACTAATGAAAAACTGTTTTTT. It translates to CASSPRAGRFTNEKLFF.

This rearrangement joins TRBV7-9 to TRBJ2-3, with D perhaps TRBD2 (6 bases). The CDR3 is 16 residues long. With 4 bases removed from V and 4 bases from J, the gap between germline ends came to 18 bases. Looked up from germline, CDR1 is SEHNR and CDR2 is FQNEAQ (reference sequence). CDR3: CASSSPFSGGPDTQYF. CDR3 DNA: TGTGCCAGCAGCTCCCCTTTTAGCGGAGGACCAGATACGCAGTATTTT.

The rearrangement links TRBV13 to TRBJ2-3; 7 nucleotides align to TRBD2. With 5 bases clipped from V and 6 bases from J, the junction kept 11 bases outside the gene matches. The CDR3 covers 15 residues. The germline CDR1 and CDR2 sequences are PRHDT and FYEKMQ (reference sequence). This CDR3 is CASSKTSPGADTQYF. DNA of the CDR3: TGTGCCAGCAGCAAGACTAGCCCTGGGGCGGATACGCAGTATTTT.

This clone has only one observation. The V gene is TRBV13, the J gene TRBJ2-7, with 9 nucleotides matching TRBD1. CDR1 is PRHDT, CDR2 FYEKMQ, per germline (reference sequence). Trimming removed 5 bases from V and 2 bases from J; junction bases left unmatched: 4. The CDR3 has 14 residues. The CDR3 DNA is TGTGCCAGCAGCCAGGGGACAGGGCCCTACGAGCAGTACTTC. It encodes CASSQGTGPYEQYF.

This chain links TRBV29-1 with TRBJ2-2; D is possibly TRBD1 (6 bases). Germline CDR1 SQVTM, CDR2 ANQGSEA. The CDR3 is 11 residues long. Trimming removed 7 bases from V and 3 bases from J, with 6 bases in between. CDR3 in DNA: TGCAGCGCAGGGGACACCGGGGAGCTGTTTTTT. Residues: CSAGDTGELFF.

The CDR3 loop reads CASSQLGQANEKLFF. In DNA form, the CDR3 reads TGCGCCAGCAGCCAATTGGGACAGGCTAATGAAAAACTGTTTTTT. The chain combines TRBV4-1 with TRBJ1-4, with 8 bases that match TRBD1. Germline CDR1 MGHRA, CDR2 YSYEKL. The junction had 2 bases not matched to a gene; V was cut back by 2 bases and J by 3 bases. CDR3 length: 15 amino acids.

The rearrangement joins TRBV4-2 to TRBJ2-3; 8 bases agree with TRBD2. This CDR3 contains 19 residues. V dropped 1 base and J dropped 0; count of bases not matched to a gene: 12. The germline gives CDR1 LGHNA, CDR2 YNFKEQ. The CDR3 is CASSQAGIGTGGSTDTQYF. The CDR3 DNA is TGTGCCAGCAGCCAAGCTGGAATAGGGACGGGAGGGAGCACAGATACGCAGTATTTT.

The gene calls are TRBV7-8 and TRBJ2-7; 7 bases are a match to TRBD1. This CDR3 comprises 13 residues. Trimming removed 5 bases from V and 4 bases from J; junction bases left unmatched: 5. Germline-derived CDR1 and CDR2 are SGHVS and FQNEAQ. The CDR3 DNA sequence: TGTGCCAGCAGCAGAGAGGGACAGTACGAGCAGTACTTC. The encoded protein is CASSREGQYEQYF.

This chain joins TRBV2 and TRBJ2-1; the match to TRBD2 covers 11 bases. This CDR3 spans 14 amino acids. V shed 5 bases and J 6 bases; nucleotides not matched to a gene: 3. Germline-derived CDR1 and CDR2 are SNHLY and FYNNEI. CDR3 loop: CASSPGLAANEQFF. The CDR3 region has the DNA TGTGCCAGCAGTCCGGGACTAGCGGCCAATGAGCAGTTCTTC.